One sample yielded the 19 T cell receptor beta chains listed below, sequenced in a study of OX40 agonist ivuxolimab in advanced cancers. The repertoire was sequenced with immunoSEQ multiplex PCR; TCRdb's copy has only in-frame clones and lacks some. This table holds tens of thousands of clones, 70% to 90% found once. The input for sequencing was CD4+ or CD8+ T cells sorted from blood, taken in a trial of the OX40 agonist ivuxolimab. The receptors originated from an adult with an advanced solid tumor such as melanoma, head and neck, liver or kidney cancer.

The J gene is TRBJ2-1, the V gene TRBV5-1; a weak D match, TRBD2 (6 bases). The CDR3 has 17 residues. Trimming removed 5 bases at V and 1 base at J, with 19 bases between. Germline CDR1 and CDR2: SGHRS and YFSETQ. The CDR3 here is CASRHPPGGASYNEQFF. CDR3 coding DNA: TGCGCCAGCAGGCATCCTCCCGGGGGTGCGTCCTACAATGAGCAGTTCTTC.

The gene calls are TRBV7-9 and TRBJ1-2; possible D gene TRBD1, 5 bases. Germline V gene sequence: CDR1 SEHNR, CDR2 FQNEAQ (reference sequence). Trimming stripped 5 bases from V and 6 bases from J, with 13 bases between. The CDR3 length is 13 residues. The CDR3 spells CASSLGTVDGYTF. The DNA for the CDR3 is TGTGCCAGCAGCCTCGGGACGGTTGATGGCTACACCTTC.

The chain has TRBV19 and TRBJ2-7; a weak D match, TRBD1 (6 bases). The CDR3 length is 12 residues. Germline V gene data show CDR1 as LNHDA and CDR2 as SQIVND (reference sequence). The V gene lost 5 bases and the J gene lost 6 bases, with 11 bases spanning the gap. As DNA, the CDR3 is TGTGCCAGTAGTGGGACACCTAGCGAGCAGTACTTC. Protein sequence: CASSGTPSEQYF.

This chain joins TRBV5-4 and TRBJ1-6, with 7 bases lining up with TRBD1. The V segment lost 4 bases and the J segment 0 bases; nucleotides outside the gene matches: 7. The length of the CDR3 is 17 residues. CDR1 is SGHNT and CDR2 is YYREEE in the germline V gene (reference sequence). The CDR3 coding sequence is TGTGCCAGCAGCCCGGGGACAGCCAGCTCCTATAATTCACCCCTCCACTTT. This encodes CASSPGTASSYNSPLHF.

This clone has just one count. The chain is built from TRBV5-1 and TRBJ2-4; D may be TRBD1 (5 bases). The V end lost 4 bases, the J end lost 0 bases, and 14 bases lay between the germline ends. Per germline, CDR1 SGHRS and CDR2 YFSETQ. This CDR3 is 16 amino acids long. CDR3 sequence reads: CASSVDRSLAKNIQYF. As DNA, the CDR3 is TGCGCCAGCAGCGTTGACAGAAGCCTAGCCAAAAACATTCAGTACTTC.

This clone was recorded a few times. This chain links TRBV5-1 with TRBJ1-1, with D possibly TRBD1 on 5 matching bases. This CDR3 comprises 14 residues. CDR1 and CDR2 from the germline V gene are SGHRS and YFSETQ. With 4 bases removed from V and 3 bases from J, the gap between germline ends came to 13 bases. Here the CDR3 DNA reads TGCGCCAGCAGCCCCCCATGGGGGGACACTGAAGCTTTCTTT. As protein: CASSPPWGDTEAFF.

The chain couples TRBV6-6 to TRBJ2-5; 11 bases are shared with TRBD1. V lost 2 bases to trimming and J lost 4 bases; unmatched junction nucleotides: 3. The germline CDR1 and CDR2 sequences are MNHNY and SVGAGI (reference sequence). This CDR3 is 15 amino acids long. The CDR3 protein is CASSYGGTGGETQYF. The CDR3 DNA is TGTGCCAGCAGTTACGGTGGGACAGGGGGAGAGACCCAGTACTTC.

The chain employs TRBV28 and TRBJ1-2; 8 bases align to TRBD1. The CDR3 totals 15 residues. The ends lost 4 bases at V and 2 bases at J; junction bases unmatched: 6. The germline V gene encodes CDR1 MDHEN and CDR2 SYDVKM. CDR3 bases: TGTGCCAGCAGTTCACCCCGGACAGGGAACTATGGCTACACCTTC. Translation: CASSSPRTGNYGYTF.

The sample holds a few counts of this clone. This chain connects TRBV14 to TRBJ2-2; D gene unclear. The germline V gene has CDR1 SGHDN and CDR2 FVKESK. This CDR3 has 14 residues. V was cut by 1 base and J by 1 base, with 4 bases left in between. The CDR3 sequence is CASSQVRNTGELFF. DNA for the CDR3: TGTGCCAGCAGCCAAGTGCGGAACACCGGGGAGCTGTTTTTT. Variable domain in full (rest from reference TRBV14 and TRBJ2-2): EAGVTQFPSHSVIEKGQTVTLRCDPISGHDNLYWYRRVMGKEIKFLLHFVKESKQDESGMPNNRFLAERTGGTYSTLKVQPAELEDSGVYFCASSQVRNTGELFFGEGSRLTVL.

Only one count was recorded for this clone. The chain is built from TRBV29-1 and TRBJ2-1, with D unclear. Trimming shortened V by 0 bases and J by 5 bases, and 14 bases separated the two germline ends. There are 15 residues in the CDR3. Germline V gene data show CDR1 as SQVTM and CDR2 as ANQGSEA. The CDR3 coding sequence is TGCAGCGTTGAAGACACGGGTGGCCTCAACAATGAGCAGTTCTTC. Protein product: CSVEDTGGLNNEQFF.

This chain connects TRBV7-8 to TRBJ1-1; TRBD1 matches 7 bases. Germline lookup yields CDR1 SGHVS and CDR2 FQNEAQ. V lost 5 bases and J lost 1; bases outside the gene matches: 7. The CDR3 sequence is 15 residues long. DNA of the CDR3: TGTGCCAGCAGCCGGGACAGATTTCAGAACACTGAAGCTTTCTTT. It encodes CASSRDRFQNTEAFF.

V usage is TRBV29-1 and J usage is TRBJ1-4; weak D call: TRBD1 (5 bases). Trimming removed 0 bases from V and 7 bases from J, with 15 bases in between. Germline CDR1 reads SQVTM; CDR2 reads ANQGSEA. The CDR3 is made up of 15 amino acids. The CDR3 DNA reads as TGCAGCGTTGAAGATCAAGCTTATGGGGGTGAAAAACTGTTTTTT. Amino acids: CSVEDQAYGGEKLFF. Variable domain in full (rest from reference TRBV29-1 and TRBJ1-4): SAVISQKPSRDICQRGTSLTIQCQVDSQVTMMFWYRQQPGQSLTLIATANQGSEATYESGFVIDKFPISRPNLTFSTLTVSNMSPEDSSIYLCSVEDQAYGGEKLFFGSGTQLSVL.

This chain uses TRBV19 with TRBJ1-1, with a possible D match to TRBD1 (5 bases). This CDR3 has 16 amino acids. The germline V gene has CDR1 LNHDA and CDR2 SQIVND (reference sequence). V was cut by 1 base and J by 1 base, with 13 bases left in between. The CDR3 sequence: CASSIGGGVTNTEAFF. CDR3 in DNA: TGTGCCAGTAGTATAGGAGGAGGGGTGACGAACACTGAAGCTTTCTTT.

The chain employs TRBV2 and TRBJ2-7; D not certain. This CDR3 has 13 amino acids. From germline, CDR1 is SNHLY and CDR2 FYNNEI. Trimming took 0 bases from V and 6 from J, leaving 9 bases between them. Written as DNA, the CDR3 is TGTGCCAGCAGTGAAGCGCTGAGGCGCGAGCAGTACTTC. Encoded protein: CASSEALRREQYF.

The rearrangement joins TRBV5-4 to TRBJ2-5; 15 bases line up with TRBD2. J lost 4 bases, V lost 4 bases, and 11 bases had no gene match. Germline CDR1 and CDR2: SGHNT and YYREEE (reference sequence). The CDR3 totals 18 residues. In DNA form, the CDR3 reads TGTGCCAGCAGCACCGGGACTAGCGGGGGGTGGGGACGAGAGACCCAGTACTTC. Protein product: CASSTGTSGGWGRETQYF.

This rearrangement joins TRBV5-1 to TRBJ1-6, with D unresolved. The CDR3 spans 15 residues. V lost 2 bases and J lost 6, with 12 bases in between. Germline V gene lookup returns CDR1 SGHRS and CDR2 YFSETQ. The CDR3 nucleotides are TGCGCCAGCAGCTTCCGGCCGACGTCTAATTCACCCCTCCACTTT. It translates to CASSFRPTSNSPLHF. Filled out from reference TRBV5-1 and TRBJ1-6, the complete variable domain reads KAGVTQTPRYLIKTRGQQVTLSCSPISGHRSVSWYQQTPGQGLQFLFEYFSETQRNKGNFPGRFSGRQFSNSRSEMNVSTLELGDSALYLCASSFRPTSNSPLHFGNGTRLTVT.

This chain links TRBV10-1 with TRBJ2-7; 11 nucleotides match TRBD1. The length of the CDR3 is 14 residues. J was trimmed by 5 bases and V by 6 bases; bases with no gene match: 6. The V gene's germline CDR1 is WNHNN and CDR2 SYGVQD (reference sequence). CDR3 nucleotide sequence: TGCGCCAGCAGAGGGGACAGGGGGTCCGACGAGCAGTACTTC. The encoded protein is CASRGDRGSDEQYF.

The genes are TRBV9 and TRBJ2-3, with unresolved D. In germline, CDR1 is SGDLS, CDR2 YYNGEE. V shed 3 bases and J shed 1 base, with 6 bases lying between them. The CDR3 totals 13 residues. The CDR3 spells CASSAPGTDTQYF. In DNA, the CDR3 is TGTGCCAGCAGCGCCCCGGGCACAGATACGCAGTATTTT.

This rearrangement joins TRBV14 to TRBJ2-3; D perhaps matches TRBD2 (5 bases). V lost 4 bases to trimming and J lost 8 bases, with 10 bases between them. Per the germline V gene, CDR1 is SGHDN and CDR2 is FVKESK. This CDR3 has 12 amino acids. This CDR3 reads CASSPKGVTQYF. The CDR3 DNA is TGTGCCAGCAGCCCCAAGGGAGTTACGCAGTATTTT.